A selection of T cell receptor beta chains follows, all from one sample in a study of blood T cell repertoires in COVID-19. The method was immunoSEQ multiplex PCR; TCRdb's version includes in-frame clones alone and lacks a portion of them. The sample holds roughly 53,000 clones, 65% to 80% seen once. The specimen sequenced was peripheral blood. These receptors all stem from a man aged 65 to 85 with active or convalescent COVID-19. CDR3s leave out the opening cysteine and the closing phenylalanine or tryptophan. The D gene is left open where the match is weak.

CDR3aa: ASSLGPGQSYEQY
v_gene: TRBV7-2
d_gene: .
j_gene: TRBJ2-7

CDR3aa: SVDPAGDNEQF
v_gene: TRBV29-1
d_gene: TRBD2
j_gene: TRBJ2-1

CDR3aa: ASSQQGNTEAF
v_gene: TRBV7-9
d_gene: .
j_gene: TRBJ1-1

CDR3aa: ASSPPQGGGTEAF
v_gene: TRBV28
d_gene: TRBD1
j_gene: TRBJ1-1

CDR3aa: ASSWTTGGEGGELF
v_gene: TRBV6-5
d_gene: TRBD1
j_gene: TRBJ2-2

CDR3aa: ASSLTGSGDTEAF
v_gene: TRBV7-3
d_gene: .
j_gene: TRBJ1-1

CDR3aa: ATSLGQNYGYT
v_gene: TRBV24-1
d_gene: .
j_gene: TRBJ1-2

CDR3aa: ASRQGYNSPLH
v_gene: TRBV5-1
d_gene: TRBD1
j_gene: TRBJ1-6

CDR3aa: ASRDRTGARETQY
v_gene: TRBV7-2
d_gene: TRBD1
j_gene: TRBJ2-5

CDR3aa: ASSLGDIGTQETQY
v_gene: TRBV7-2
d_gene: .
j_gene: TRBJ2-5

CDR3aa: ATSDKAESLTNEQF
v_gene: TRBV24-1
d_gene: .
j_gene: TRBJ2-1

CDR3aa: ASAQGQEYYGYT
v_gene: TRBV6-5
d_gene: TRBD1
j_gene: TRBJ1-2

CDR3aa: ASSANNFQGSTEAF
v_gene: TRBV9
d_gene: .
j_gene: TRBJ1-1

CDR3aa: ASRHTGYSNQPQH
v_gene: TRBV28
d_gene: .
j_gene: TRBJ1-5

CDR3aa: ASSNRGLETQY
v_gene: TRBV13
d_gene: TRBD1
j_gene: TRBJ2-5

CDR3aa: ASSPGVLGYEQY
v_gene: TRBV7-6
d_gene: .
j_gene: TRBJ2-7

CDR3aa: ASSPTGGTAYEQY
v_gene: TRBV7-8
d_gene: TRBD1
j_gene: TRBJ2-7